This is a list of T cell receptor beta chains from one sample in a study of T cells in Graves' hyperthyroidism and ophthalmopathy. TCRdb processed the multiplex PCR reads anew with MiXCR; each CDR3 protein has one entry. The sample has over 300,000 distinct CDR3 sequences; more than 11% are singletons. The sample taken for sequencing was blood. Source of these receptors: an older woman with Graves' hyperthyroidism. CDR3s include the opening cysteine and the closing phenylalanine or tryptophan. A D gene is named only where the DNA matches it firmly. The size entry is marked missing in some rows and otherwise reads once, few, many or a size class.

D: TRBD1
size: NA
V: TRBV24-1
J: TRBJ1-2
DNA: TGTGCCACCAGGAAAGGACAGGGCGTGGAATATGGCTACACCTTC
CDR3: CATRKGQGVEYGYTF

D: TRBD2
size: many
V: TRBV29-1
J: TRBJ2-1
DNA: TGCAGCGTTGAAGACCCTAGCGGGAGGGCCTGGTTGAAGTTCTTC
CDR3: CSVEDPSGRAWLKFF

D: TRBD1
size: few
V: TRBV7-9
J: TRBJ1-1
DNA: TGTGCCAGCAGCTCTGGGACAGGGGGCCTGTCAGTGGAAGCTTTCTTT
CDR3: CASSSGTGGLSVEAFF

D: NA
size: NA
V: TRBV7-9
J: TRBJ1-4
DNA: TGTGCCAGCAGCTTAGACACAGGGCACAATGAAAAACTGTTTTTT
CDR3: CASSLDTGHNEKLFF

D: TRBD1
size: many
V: TRBV12-3/TRBV12-4
J: TRBJ1-2
DNA: TGTGCCAGCAGTTTACAGGACAGGTTCGGTGGCTACACCTTC
CDR3: CASSLQDRFGGYTF

D: TRBD1
size: many
V: TRBV9
J: TRBJ1-6
DNA: TGTGCCAGCAGCGTGTCCGGGACAGGAGATTCACCCCTCCACTTT
CDR3: CASSVSGTGDSPLHF

D: TRBD1
size: many
V: TRBV5-1
J: TRBJ1-5
DNA: TGCGCCAGCAGCTTATGGCCTCTGGGACAGGGGTTGGATCAGCCCCAGCATTTT
CDR3: CASSLWPLGQGLDQPQHF

D: TRBD1
size: NA
V: TRBV12-3/TRBV12-4
J: TRBJ1-1
DNA: TGTGCCAGCGGGACAGGGGGGAGTACTGAAGCTTTCTTT
CDR3: CASGTGGSTEAFF

D: TRBD1
size: many
V: TRBV5-1
J: TRBJ1-1
DNA: TGCGCCAGCAGCTTGGGGGGGACAGGGATTAACACTGAAGCTTTCTTT
CDR3: CASSLGGTGINTEAFF

D: NA
size: many
V: TRBV20-1
J: TRBJ2-3
DNA: TGCAGTGCTCCCCCCTCGGGTTCCGATACGCAGTATTTT
CDR3: CSAPPSGSDTQYF

D: TRBD2
size: once
V: TRBV5-4
J: TRBJ2-3
DNA: TGTGCCAGCAGCTTGAGTCGCGGGAGTCGGACAGATACGCAGTATTTT
CDR3: CASSLSRGSRTDTQYF

D: NA
size: many
V: TRBV5-1
J: TRBJ2-7
DNA: TGCGCCAGCAGCTTGGATAGGGTTGGCGAGCAGTACTTC
CDR3: CASSLDRVGEQYF

D: TRBD2
size: many
V: TRBV11-1
J: TRBJ2-1
DNA: TGTGCCAGCAGCGGGACTAGCGGGAGCAATGAGCAGTTCTTC
CDR3: CASSGTSGSNEQFF

D: TRBD1
size: many
V: TRBV18
J: TRBJ2-1
DNA: TGCGCCAGCAGCCCCGGGACAGGAACCTACAATGAGCAGTTCTTC
CDR3: CASSPGTGTYNEQFF

D: TRBD2
size: NA
V: TRBV7-3
J: TRBJ2-1
DNA: TGTGCCAGCAGCTTGAGAGCGGGAGGGGGTGTGAATGAGCAGTTCTTC
CDR3: CASSLRAGGGVNEQFF

D: NA
size: many
V: TRBV6-5
J: TRBJ1-1
DNA: TGTGCCAGCAGTTACGGTGCCCGGGTTGCTGAAGCTTTCTTT
CDR3: CASSYGARVAEAFF

D: TRBD1
size: NA
V: TRBV27
J: TRBJ1-1
DNA: TGTGCCAGCAGTTCAGAGAGGGGGCGGATAAATTGGGCTGAAGCTTTCTTT
CDR3: CASSSERGRINWAEAFF

D: TRBD2
size: few
V: TRBV19
J: TRBJ2-7
DNA: TGTGCCAGTAGCCCCACTAGCGGGAACGCGATGAACGAGCAGTACTTC
CDR3: CASSPTSGNAMNEQYF

D: NA
size: NA
V: TRBV2
J: TRBJ2-1
DNA: TGTGCCAGCTGTTCCGAACAGGGAGAGGAGCAGTTCTTC
CDR3: CASCSEQGEEQFF

D: NA
size: many
V: TRBV28
J: TRBJ1-4
DNA: TGTGCCAGCAGATTGGTAGAAAAACTGTTTTTT
CDR3: CASRLVEKLFF

D: TRBD1
size: few
V: TRBV4-1
J: TRBJ2-7
DNA: TGCGCCAGCAGTCCTATGGACAGGGGCCCCTACGAGCAGTACTTC
CDR3: CASSPMDRGPYEQYF

D: NA
size: NA
V: TRBV19
J: TRBJ1-5
DNA: TGTGCCAGTAGTATAAGGGAGGAGCGGCCCCAGCATTTT
CDR3: CASSIREERPQHF

D: NA
size: NA
V: TRBV7-9
J: TRBJ1-5
DNA: TGTGCCAGCAGCTTTTACCCCCCAAAAGGCAATCAGCCCCAGCATTTT
CDR3: CASSFYPPKGNQPQHF

D: NA
size: many
V: TRBV5-1
J: TRBJ2-3
DNA: TGCGCCAGCAGCTTGGAAGTTAGAGATACGCAGTATTTT
CDR3: CASSLEVRDTQYF

D: TRBD2
size: many
V: TRBV28
J: TRBJ2-6
DNA: TGTGCCAGCAGTACACGACTAGCGGGAGTCTCGGGGGCCAACGTCCTGACTTTC
CDR3: CASSTRLAGVSGANVLTF

D: TRBD1
size: many
V: TRBV5-1
J: TRBJ1-2
DNA: TGCGCCAGCAGGAAAGGGACAGGGGACTATGGCTACACCTTC
CDR3: CASRKGTGDYGYTF

D: TRBD2
size: many
V: TRBV20-1
J: TRBJ2-1
DNA: TGCAGTGCTAGGCGGCTAGCGGGAGGGTTCAGGCGCTCCTACAATGAGCAGTTCTTC
CDR3: CSARRLAGGFRRSYNEQFF

D: NA
size: many
V: TRBV11-3
J: TRBJ2-1
DNA: TGTGCCAGCAGCACCTTAGGGGGAAATGAGCAGTTCTTC
CDR3: CASSTLGGNEQFF

D: NA
size: many
V: TRBV18
J: TRBJ1-2
DNA: TGTGCCAGCTCACCTATCCCGGGTCGGGGCTACACCTTC
CDR3: CASSPIPGRGYTF

D: NA
size: NA
V: TRBV24-1
J: TRBJ1-1
DNA: TGTGCCACCAGACTGGGACAGAACACTGAAGCTTTCTTT
CDR3: CATRLGQNTEAFF

D: TRBD1
size: many
V: TRBV2
J: TRBJ2-2
DNA: TGTGCCAGCATTCGGGACAGGCAAAACACCGGGGAGCTGTTTTTT
CDR3: CASIRDRQNTGELFF

D: NA
size: many
V: TRBV24-1
J: TRBJ1-1
DNA: TGTGCCACCAGTGATGGGCTGGAGGCTTTCTTT
CDR3: CATSDGLEAFF

D: TRBD2
size: many
V: TRBV6-2/TRBV6-3
J: TRBJ2-7
DNA: TGTGCCAGCAGTTACTCGACCAGCGGGGTTACCTCCTACGAGCAGTACTTC
CDR3: CASSYSTSGVTSYEQYF

D: NA
size: many
V: TRBV3-1
J: TRBJ1-1
DNA: TGTGCCAGCAGCCCCCCAGGCAGGCACACTGAAGCTTTCTTT
CDR3: CASSPPGRHTEAFF

D: TRBD2
size: many
V: TRBV19
J: TRBJ2-1
DNA: TGTGCCAGTAGTATAGGGGGACTAGCGGGATCGTACAATGAGCAGTTCTTC
CDR3: CASSIGGLAGSYNEQFF

D: TRBD1
size: NA
V: TRBV24-1
J: TRBJ2-7
DNA: TGTGCCACCAGTTCCCCCTCGGGACAGGGACCCTACGAGCAGTACTTC
CDR3: CATSSPSGQGPYEQYF

D: NA
size: many
V: TRBV29-1
J: TRBJ1-1
DNA: TGCAGCGTCCACCAGGGCATGAACACTGAAGCTTTCTTT
CDR3: CSVHQGMNTEAFF

D: NA
size: many
V: TRBV4-1
J: TRBJ2-6
DNA: TGCGCCAGCAGCCTAGGATCTGCGGCCAACGTCCTGACTTTC
CDR3: CASSLGSAANVLTF

D: NA
size: many
V: TRBV5-1
J: TRBJ2-5
DNA: TGCGCCAGCAGCTCGGCAGGGCGGGAGACCCAGTACTTC
CDR3: CASSSAGRETQYF

D: NA
size: NA
V: TRBV9
J: TRBJ1-1
DNA: TGTGCCAGCAGCGCACGGACCGTAATGAACACTGAAGCTTTCTTT
CDR3: CASSARTVMNTEAFF

D: TRBD2
size: few
V: TRBV24-1
J: TRBJ2-2
DNA: TGTGCCACCAGGACTAGCGGGAGAACCGGGGAGCTGTTTTTT
CDR3: CATRTSGRTGELFF

D: NA
size: many
V: TRBV5-1
J: TRBJ1-1
DNA: TGCGCCAGCAGCCAAATAGCATCTAGAACATTGGCGAACACTGAAGCTTTCTTT
CDR3: CASSQIASRTLANTEAFF

D: NA
size: many
V: TRBV20-1
J: TRBJ2-1
DNA: TGCAGTGCTAGAAGAGGCGGGACGGTTGACAATGAGCAGTTCTTC
CDR3: CSARRGGTVDNEQFF

D: NA
size: many
V: TRBV2
J: TRBJ2-5
DNA: TGTGCCAGCAGTGGAAGGAGAGGAGAGACCCAGTACTTC
CDR3: CASSGRRGETQYF

D: NA
size: NA
V: TRBV27
J: TRBJ1-6
DNA: TGTGCCAGCAGCACGTACCGGACGAGCCTAGGTTGGTCCCTCCACTTT
CDR3: CASSTYRTSLGWSLHF

D: NA
size: many
V: TRBV7-9
J: TRBJ2-7
DNA: TGTGCCAGCAGCGACCCCCCGGGTCGAGCCTACGAGCAGTACTTC
CDR3: CASSDPPGRAYEQYF

D: TRBD2
size: NA
V: TRBV29-1
J: TRBJ2-1
DNA: TGCAGCGTCGCTGCTAGCGGGAGAAGGTGGAATGAGCAGTTCTTC
CDR3: CSVAASGRRWNEQFF

D: NA
size: many
V: TRBV18
J: TRBJ2-1
DNA: TGTGCCAGCTCCCAAGGATGGGGATACAATGAGCAGTTCTTC
CDR3: CASSQGWGYNEQFF